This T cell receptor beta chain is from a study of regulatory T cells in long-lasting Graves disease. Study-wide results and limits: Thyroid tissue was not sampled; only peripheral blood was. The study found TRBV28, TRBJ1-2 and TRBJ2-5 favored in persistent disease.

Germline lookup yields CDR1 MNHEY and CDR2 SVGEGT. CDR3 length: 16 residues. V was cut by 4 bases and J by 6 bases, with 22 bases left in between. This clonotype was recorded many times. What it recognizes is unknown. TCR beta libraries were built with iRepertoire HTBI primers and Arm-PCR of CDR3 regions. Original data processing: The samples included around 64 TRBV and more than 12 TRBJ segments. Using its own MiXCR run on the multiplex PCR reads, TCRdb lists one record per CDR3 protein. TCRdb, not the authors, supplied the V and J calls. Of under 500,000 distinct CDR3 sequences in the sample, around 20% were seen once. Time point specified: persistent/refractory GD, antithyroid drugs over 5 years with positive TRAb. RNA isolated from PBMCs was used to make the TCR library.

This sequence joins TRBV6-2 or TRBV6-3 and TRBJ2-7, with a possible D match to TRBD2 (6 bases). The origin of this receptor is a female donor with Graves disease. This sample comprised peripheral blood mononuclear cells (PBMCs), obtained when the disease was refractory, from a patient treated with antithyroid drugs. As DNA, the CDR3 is TGTGCCAGCAGTTTTCCCCGGACTATGAGGCAGAGCGAGCAGTACTTC. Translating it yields CASSFPRTMRQSEQYF.